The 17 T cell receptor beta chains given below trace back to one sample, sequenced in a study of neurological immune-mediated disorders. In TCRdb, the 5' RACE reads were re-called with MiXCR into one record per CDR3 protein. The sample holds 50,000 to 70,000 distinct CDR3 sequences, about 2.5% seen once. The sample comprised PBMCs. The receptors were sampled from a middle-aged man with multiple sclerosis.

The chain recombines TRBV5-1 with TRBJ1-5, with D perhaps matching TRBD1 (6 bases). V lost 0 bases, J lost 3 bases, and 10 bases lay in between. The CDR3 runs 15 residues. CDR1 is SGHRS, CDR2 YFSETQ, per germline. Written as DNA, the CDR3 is TGCGCCAGCAGCTTGGACGGACAGATCAATCAGCCCCAGCATTTT. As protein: CASSLDGQINQPQHF.

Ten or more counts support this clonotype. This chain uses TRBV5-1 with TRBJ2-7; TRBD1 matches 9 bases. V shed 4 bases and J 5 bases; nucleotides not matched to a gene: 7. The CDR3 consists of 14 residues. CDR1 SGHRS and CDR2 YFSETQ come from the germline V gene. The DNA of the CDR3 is TGCGCCAGCAGCGTCACCGGGACAGGGAACGAGCAGTACTTC. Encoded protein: CASSVTGTGNEQYF.

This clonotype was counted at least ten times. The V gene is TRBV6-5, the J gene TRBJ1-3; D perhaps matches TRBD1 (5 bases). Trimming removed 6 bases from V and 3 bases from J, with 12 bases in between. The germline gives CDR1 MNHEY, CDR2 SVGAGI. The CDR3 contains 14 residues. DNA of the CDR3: TGTGCCAGCAGAGCCAGGGAACTTGGAAACACCATATATTTT. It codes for CASRARELGNTIYF.

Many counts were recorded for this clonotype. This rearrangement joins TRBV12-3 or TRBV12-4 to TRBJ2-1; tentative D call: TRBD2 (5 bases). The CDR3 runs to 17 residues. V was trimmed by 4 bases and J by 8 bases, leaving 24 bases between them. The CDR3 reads CASSSPLPALGSDEQFF. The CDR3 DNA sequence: TGTGCCAGCAGTTCCCCGCTCCCCGCGTTAGGGAGCGATGAGCAGTTCTTC.

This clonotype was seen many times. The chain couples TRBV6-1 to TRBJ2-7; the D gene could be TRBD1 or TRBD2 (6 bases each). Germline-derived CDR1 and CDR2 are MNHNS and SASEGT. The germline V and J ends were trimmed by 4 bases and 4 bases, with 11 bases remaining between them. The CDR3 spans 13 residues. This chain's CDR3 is CASSAGGGYEQYF. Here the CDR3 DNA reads TGTGCCAGCAGTGCAGGAGGGGGTTACGAGCAGTACTTC.

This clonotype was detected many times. The CDR3, as DNA: TGCGCCAGCAGCCAAGATCAAGGACTACCGTCCGGGGAGCTGTTTTTT. It translates to CASSQDQGLPSGELFF. The V call is TRBV4-3, the J call TRBJ2-2; D is possibly TRBD2 (6 bases). V was trimmed by 0 bases and J by 6 bases, leaving 14 bases between them. The germline V gene has CDR1 LGHNA and CDR2 YSLEER. The CDR3 sequence is 16 residues long.

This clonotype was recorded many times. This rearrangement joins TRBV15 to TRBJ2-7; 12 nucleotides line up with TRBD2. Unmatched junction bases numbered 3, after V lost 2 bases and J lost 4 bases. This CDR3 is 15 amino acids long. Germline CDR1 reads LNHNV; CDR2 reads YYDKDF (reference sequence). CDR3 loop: CATSRLAGGPYEQYF. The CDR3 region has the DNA TGTGCCACCAGCAGACTAGCGGGGGGGCCATACGAGCAGTACTTC.

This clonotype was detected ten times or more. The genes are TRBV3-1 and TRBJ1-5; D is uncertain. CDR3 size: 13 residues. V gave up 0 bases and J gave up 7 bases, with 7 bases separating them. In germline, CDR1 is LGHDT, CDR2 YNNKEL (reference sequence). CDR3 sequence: CASSQDTRQPQHF. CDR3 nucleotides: TGTGCCAGCAGCCAAGATACTAGGCAGCCCCAGCATTTT. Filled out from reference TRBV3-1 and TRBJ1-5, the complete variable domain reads DTAVSQTPKYLVTQMGNDKSIKCEQNLGHDTMYWYKQDSKKFLKIMFSYNNKELIINETVPNRFSPKSPDKAHLNLHINSLELGDSAVYFCASSQDTRQPQHFGDGTRLSIL.

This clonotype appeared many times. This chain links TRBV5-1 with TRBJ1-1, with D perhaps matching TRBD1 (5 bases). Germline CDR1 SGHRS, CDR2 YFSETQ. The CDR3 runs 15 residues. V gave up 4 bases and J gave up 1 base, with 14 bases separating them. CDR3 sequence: CASSTPWGANTEAFF. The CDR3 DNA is TGCGCCAGCAGCACCCCATGGGGCGCGAACACTGAAGCTTTCTTT.

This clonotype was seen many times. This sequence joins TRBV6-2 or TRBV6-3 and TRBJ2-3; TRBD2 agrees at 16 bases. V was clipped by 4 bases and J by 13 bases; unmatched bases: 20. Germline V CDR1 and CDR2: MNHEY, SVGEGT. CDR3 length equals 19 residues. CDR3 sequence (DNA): TGTGCCAGCAGTTTCGACACTAGCCGGGGACTAGCGGGGGGGAACAGCAAGTATTTT. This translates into CASSFDTSRGLAGGNSKYF.

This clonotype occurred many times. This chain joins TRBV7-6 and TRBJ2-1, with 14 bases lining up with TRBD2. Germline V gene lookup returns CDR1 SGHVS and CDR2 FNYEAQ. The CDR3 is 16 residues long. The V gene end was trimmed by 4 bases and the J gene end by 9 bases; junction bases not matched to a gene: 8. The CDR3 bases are TGTGCCAGCAGCTCAAGACTAGCGGGGGGGCTTAGTGAGCAGTTCTTC. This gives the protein CASSSRLAGGLSEQFF.

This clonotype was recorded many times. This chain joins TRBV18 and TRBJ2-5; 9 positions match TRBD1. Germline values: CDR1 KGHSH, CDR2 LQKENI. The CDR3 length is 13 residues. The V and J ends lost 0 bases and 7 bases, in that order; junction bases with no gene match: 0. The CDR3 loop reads CASSPPGQGTQYF. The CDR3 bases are TGTGCCAGCTCACCACCGGGACAGGGGACCCAGTACTTC.

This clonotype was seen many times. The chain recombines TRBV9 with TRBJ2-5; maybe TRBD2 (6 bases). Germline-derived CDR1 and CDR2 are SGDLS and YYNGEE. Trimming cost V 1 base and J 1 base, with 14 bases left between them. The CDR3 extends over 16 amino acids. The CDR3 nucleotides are TGTGCCAGCAGCGTACGGGCTAGCGTGGGCCAAGAGACCCAGTACTTC. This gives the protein CASSVRASVGQETQYF.

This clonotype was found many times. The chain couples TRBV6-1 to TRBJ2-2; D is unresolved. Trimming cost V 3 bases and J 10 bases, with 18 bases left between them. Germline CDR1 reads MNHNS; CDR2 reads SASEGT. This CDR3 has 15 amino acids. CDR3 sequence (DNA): TGTGCCAGCAGTGACCCCCCGGCGATGGGCCCGGAGCTGTTTTTT. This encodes CASSDPPAMGPELFF.

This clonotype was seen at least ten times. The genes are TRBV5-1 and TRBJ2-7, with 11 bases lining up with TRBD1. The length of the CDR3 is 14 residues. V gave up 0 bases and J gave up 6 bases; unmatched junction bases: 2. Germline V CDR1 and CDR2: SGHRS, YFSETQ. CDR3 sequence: CASSLVGTGGEQYF. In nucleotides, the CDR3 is TGCGCCAGCAGCTTGGTCGGGACAGGGGGCGAGCAGTACTTC.

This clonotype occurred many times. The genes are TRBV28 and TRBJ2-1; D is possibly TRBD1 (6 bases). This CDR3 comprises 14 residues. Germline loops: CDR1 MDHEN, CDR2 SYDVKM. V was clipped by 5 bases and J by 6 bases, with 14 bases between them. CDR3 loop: CASSPDRTSNEQFF. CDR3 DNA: TGTGCCAGCAGTCCGGACAGAACCTCCAATGAGCAGTTCTTC.

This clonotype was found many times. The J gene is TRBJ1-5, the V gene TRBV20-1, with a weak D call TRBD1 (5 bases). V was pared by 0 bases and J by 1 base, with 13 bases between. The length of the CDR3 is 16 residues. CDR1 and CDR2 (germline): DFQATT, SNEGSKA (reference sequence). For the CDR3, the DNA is TGCAGTGCTAGAGAGAATCCAGGGTTGAGCAATCAGCCCCAGCATTTT. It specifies CSARENPGLSNQPQHF.